The source of this T cell receptor (beta chain) is a study of beta chain features in type 1 diabetes. Study conclusions and caveats: A pattern of fewer insertions and more deletions at VDJ junctions was seen in type 1 diabetes patients. Over-representation of high TCR-expressing cells was a possible consequence of cDNA sequencing.

Turning to this clone: Its antigen is as yet unknown.

Germline values: CDR1 SGHAT, CDR2 FQNNGV. This CDR3 spans 14 amino acids. The V end lost 5 bases, the J end lost 5 bases, and 15 bases lay between the germline ends. CD4+ cells of the naive, central memory, regulatory and stem cell-like memory types were sorted via CD45RO/CCR7/CD25/CD127/CD95/CD27. Isolated RNA was reverse transcribed in full, so expressed TCRB transcripts were sequenced. Approximately 3.6 million reads, on average, came from each naive, central memory and regulatory T cell sample. Sequencing was performed with immunoSEQ multiplex PCR; in TCRdb, only in-frame clones are kept and a portion is missing. The table records under 450,000 clones, approximately 13% of them present only once.

The sample comprised naive CD4+ T cells from blood. The gene calls are TRBV11-2 and TRBJ2-5; possible D gene TRBD2, 6 bases. This TCR was sampled from a man aged 30 to 45 in good health. CDR3 residues: CASSVRGSGETQYF. Written as DNA, the CDR3 is TGTGCCAGCAGCGTTAGAGGGAGCGGGGAGACCCAGTACTTC.